These 17 T cell receptor beta chains came from one sample sequenced in a study of shared clonotypes between healthy human individuals. Assay used: immunoSEQ multiplex PCR; TCRdb lists only in-frame clones, some missing. The profile covers roughly 2.6 million clones, with roughly nine tenths appearing a single time and over 0.12% taken by the ten largest. Sequenced material: naive CD4+ T cells sorted from blood. Regarding subset: CD45RA+ positively selected. These receptors came from a man younger than 35 in good health.

This clone was found once. Other nucleotide sequences in the sample specify the same CDR3. The J gene is TRBJ1-6, the V gene TRBV30, with D possibly TRBD1 on 5 matching bases. In germline, CDR1 is GTSNPN, CDR2 SVGIG (reference sequence). CDR3 length equals 14 residues. Deletions cut 0 bases from V and 7 bases from J, with 10 bases between. CDR3 amino acids: CAWSVRPGNSPLHF. The CDR3 coding sequence is TGTGCCTGGAGTGTACGACCAGGGAATTCACCCCTCCACTTT.

The chain links TRBV25-1 to TRBJ2-5; no clear D gene. Germline CDR1 and CDR2: MGHDK and SYGVNS. This CDR3 is 15 amino acids long. V was cut by 1 base and J by 2 bases, with 11 bases left in between. This CDR3 is CASSEFGDPQETQYF. The CDR3 coding sequence is TGTGCCAGCAGTGAATTTGGAGACCCACAAGAGACCCAGTACTTC.

The CDR3 nucleotides read TGTGCCATCAGTGAAGGGGTTAAAGGTGAAAAACTGTTTTTT. Its protein product is CAISEGVKGEKLFF. The chain recombines TRBV10-3 with TRBJ1-4; a possible D gene is TRBD1 (5 bases). Trimming cost V 3 bases and J 7 bases, with 12 bases left between them. The CDR3 totals 14 residues. In germline, CDR1 is ENHRY, CDR2 SYGVKD.

In the case of this clone: The same CDR3 arises from other DNA sequences in this sample as well. The rearrangement links TRBV5-1 to TRBJ2-5; 8 bases agree with TRBD2. V dropped 0 bases and J dropped 2; count of bases not matched to a gene: 6. CDR1 and CDR2 from the germline V gene are SGHRS and YFSETQ. The CDR3 has 16 amino acids. The CDR3 nucleotides are TGCGCCAGCAGCTTGGTGGCGGGGGGTGCGCAAGAGACCCAGTACTTC. Translation gives CASSLVAGGAQETQYF.

The J gene is TRBJ2-5, the V gene TRBV4-3; no definite D call. The J call may be faulty, since TRBJ2-7 better matches the DNA end. Germline loops: CDR1 LGHNA, CDR2 YSLEER. CDR3 length: 15 amino acids. The CDR3 DNA follows: TGCGCCAGCAGCCAAGCCCCCATCCACTCCTACGAGCAGTACTTC. The encoded protein is CASSQAPIHSYEQYF.

The CDR3 DNA sequence: TGTGCCAGCAGCTTGTATCTAGGGACAGGGGTCTATGAGCAGTTCTTC. Translation gives CASSLYLGTGVYEQFF. The chain links TRBV5-6 to TRBJ2-1, with TRBD1 matching 10 bases. The J segment lost 8 bases and the V segment lost 1 base, leaving 9 bases of the junction unmatched. The CDR3 has 16 residues. CDR1 and CDR2 from the germline V gene are SGHDT and YYEEEE.

The chain combines TRBV27 with TRBJ2-3; 7 positions match TRBD1. Germline V gene data show CDR1 as MNHEY and CDR2 as SMNVEV (reference sequence). The CDR3 sequence is 15 residues long. The V segment lost 5 bases and the J segment 1 base; nucleotides outside the gene matches: 6. The CDR3 coding sequence is TGTGCCAGCAGTCCAACAGGGGTCCGCACAGATACGCAGTATTTT. As protein: CASSPTGVRTDTQYF.

The chain links TRBV4-1 to TRBJ2-7; D remains unclear. The germline V gene encodes CDR1 MGHRA and CDR2 YSYEKL. The CDR3 totals 14 residues. The V end lost 0 bases, the J end lost 6 bases, and 12 bases lay between the germline ends. Here the CDR3 DNA reads TGCGCCAGCAGCCAAGAAAGAATCCATCTCGAGCAGTACTTC. This gives the protein CASSQERIHLEQYF.

This rearrangement joins TRBV10-1 to TRBJ2-7; TRBD2 is a possible D gene (6 bases). Germline CDR1 WNHNN, CDR2 SYGVQD (reference sequence). Trimming took off 0 bases at V and 3 bases at J, with 12 bases between the two ends. The CDR3 is made up of 15 amino acids. Written as DNA, the CDR3 is TGCGCCAGCAGTGAGTCGACAGCGGGCCGCTACGAGCAGTACTTC. Its translation is CASSESTAGRYEQYF.

V is TRBV10-3 and J is TRBJ2-5; 7 bases map to TRBD2. V lost 0 bases and J lost 6; bases outside the gene matches: 7. Looked up from germline, CDR1 is ENHRY and CDR2 is SYGVKD. There are 15 residues in the CDR3. In DNA form, the CDR3 reads TGTGCCATCAGTGAGTCACCCGGACTAGACCAGACCCAGTACTTC. Its protein product is CAISESPGLDQTQYF.

The genes are TRBV7-9 and TRBJ1-2, with a possible D match to TRBD1 (5 bases). Germline V gene sequence: CDR1 SEHNR, CDR2 FQNEAQ (reference sequence). The CDR3 totals 15 residues. Trimming pared 0 bases from V and 4 bases from J, leaving 12 bases between. CDR3 region: CASSLAGGGGYGYTF. DNA of the CDR3: TGTGCCAGCAGCTTAGCTGGGGGAGGTGGCTATGGCTACACCTTC. Together with reference TRBV7-9 and TRBJ1-2, the CDR3 gives the full variable domain: DTGVSQNPRHKITKRGQNVTFRCDPISEHNRLYWYRQTLGQGPEFLTYFQNEAQLEKSRLLSDRFSAERPKGSFSTLEIQRTEQGDSAMYLCASSLAGGGGYGYTFGSGTRLTVV.

The chain combines TRBV4-1 with TRBJ2-4; 11 bases fit TRBD1. The CDR3 loop spans 17 amino acids. Germline V lookup: CDR1 MGHRA, CDR2 YSYEKL. After removal of 4 bases from V and 0 bases from J, the junction contained 5 bases not matched to a gene. CDR3 in amino acids: CASSLGQGAKAKNIQYF. The DNA for the CDR3 is TGCGCCAGCAGCCTAGGACAGGGGGCGAAAGCCAAAAACATTCAGTACTTC.

This rearrangement joins TRBV28 to TRBJ1-3; 8 nucleotides line up with TRBD1. J was trimmed by 0 bases and V by 5 bases; bases with no gene match: 6. The CDR3 sequence is 16 residues long. Germline V gene lookup returns CDR1 MDHEN and CDR2 SYDVKM. CDR3 amino acids: CASSPGGVSSGNTIYF. CDR3 nucleotides: TGTGCCAGCAGTCCAGGGGGCGTCAGCTCTGGAAACACCATATATTTT.

On this clone itself: The identical CDR3 is also encoded by other nucleotide sequences in the sample. The chain recombines TRBV5-1 with TRBJ2-7, with unresolved D. The CDR3 sequence is 12 residues long. V dropped 1 base and J dropped 3 bases, with 5 bases sitting between them. Germline loops: CDR1 SGHRS, CDR2 YFSETQ. The CDR3 coding sequence is TGCGCCAGCAGCTTGTCGGGCTACGAGCAGTACTTC. This gives the protein CASSLSGYEQYF.

This rearrangement joins TRBV5-1 to TRBJ2-2; D is unclear. The CDR3 spans 16 residues. CDR1 is SGHRS, CDR2 YFSETQ, per germline. Trimming took off 2 bases at V and 0 bases at J, with 11 bases between the two ends. The CDR3 DNA reads as TGCGCCAGCAGCTTAACCCCTGAGGCGAACACCGGGGAGCTGTTTTTT. Amino acid sequence: CASSLTPEANTGELFF.

The genes are TRBV5-6 and TRBJ1-2, with 8 nucleotides matching TRBD1. Germline values: CDR1 SGHDT, CDR2 YYEEEE. This CDR3 contains 15 residues. The junction had 9 bases not matched to a gene; V was cut back by 4 bases and J by 4 bases. The CDR3 DNA reads as TGTGCCAGCAGCCCCCGAGACAGGGGTTTCTATGGCTACACCTTC. This translates into CASSPRDRGFYGYTF. Full variable domain (remainder filled in from reference TRBV5-6 and TRBJ1-2): DAGVTQSPTHLIKTRGQQVTLRCSPKSGHDTVSWYQQALGQGPQFIFQYYEEEERQRGNFPDRFSGHQFPNYSSELNVNALLLGDSALYLCASSPRDRGFYGYTFGSGTRLTVV.

The CDR3 DNA reads TGTGCCAGTAGTATAGACAGCCCTGGAGATACGCAGTATTTT. This sequence encodes CASSIDSPGDTQYF. The V gene is TRBV19, the J gene TRBJ2-3; D is unclear. With 0 bases removed from V and 5 bases from J, the gap between germline ends came to 9 bases. The CDR3 is made up of 14 amino acids. Germline V lookup: CDR1 LNHDA, CDR2 SQIVND (reference sequence).